Below, 19 T cell receptor beta chains from the same sample are listed, as sequenced in a study of human T cells and chemical hapten exposure. TCRdb used MiXCR to reprocess the RACE reads, holding one entry per CDR3 protein. The table lists over 40,000 distinct CDR3 sequences, roughly 3.3% of them singletons. Regarding time point: patch test 2, 6 weeks after DPC sensitization. Described treatment: therapeutic diphenylcyclopropenone sensitization with weekly scalp DPC. The material was whole blood, obtained in connection with sensitization to the hapten diphenylcyclopropenone (DPC). The receptors here all came from a man in his forties with alopecia areata. Some clones in this sample may be carry-over from other donors' samples.

As for this clonotype: Given a much more abundant clone one base away, this may be a read error. As the CDR3 is not closed by the conserved phenylalanine or tryptophan, this likely results from a read error. The V call is TRBV27, the J call TRBJ2-5; the D is unclear. The CDR3 runs to 14 residues. The V end was cut by 5 bases, the J end by 2 bases, with 12 bases between. The germline V gene encodes CDR1 MNHEY and CDR2 SMNVEV (reference sequence). DNA for the CDR3: TGTGCCAGCAGTCCGAACAGACTGCAAGAGACCCAGTACTGC. Encoded protein: CASSPNRLQETQYC.

This clonotype was observed many times. The V and J genes are TRBV29-1 and TRBJ1-1, with 8 positions matching TRBD1. The V segment lost 7 bases and the J segment 5 bases; nucleotides outside the gene matches: 9. CDR1 and CDR2 (germline): SQVTM, ANQGSEA. This CDR3 has 13 residues. CDR3 DNA sequence: TGCAGCGGAAAACAGGGGGTCGGGACTGAAGCTTTCTTT. Its protein product is CSGKQGVGTEAFF. Full variable domain (rest looked up from reference TRBV29-1 and TRBJ1-1): SAVISQKPSRDICQRGTSLTIQCQVDSQVTMMFWYRQQPGQSLTLIATANQGSEATYESGFVIDKFPISRPNLTFSTLTVSNMSPEDSSIYLCSGKQGVGTEAFFGQGTRLTVV.

This clonotype was seen ten or more times. This chain joins TRBV28 and TRBJ1-6; 8 nucleotides align to TRBD1. V was clipped by 6 bases and J by 7 bases; unmatched bases: 5. The CDR3 extends over 14 amino acids. CDR1 is MDHEN and CDR2 is SYDVKM in the germline V gene. CDR3 in DNA: TGTGCCAGCAGCACCCGGACAGGGAATTCACCCCTCCACTTT. Encoded protein: CASSTRTGNSPLHF. Full variable domain (rest looked up from reference TRBV28 and TRBJ1-6): DVKVTQSSRYLVKRTGEKVFLECVQDMDHENMFWYRQDPGLGLRLIYFSYDVKMKEKGDIPEGYSVSREKKERFSLILESASTNQTSMYLCASSTRTGNSPLHFGNGTRLTVT.

The table lists this clonotype with many counts. The chain carries TRBV7-9 and TRBJ2-6; D remains ambiguous. In germline, CDR1 is SEHNR, CDR2 FQNEAQ (reference sequence). The CDR3 spans 13 residues. The ends were cut back, 5 bases at V and 10 bases at J, with 12 bases in the middle. The CDR3 is CASSPIVTNVLTF. DNA of the CDR3: TGTGCCAGCAGCCCGATCGTTACGAACGTCCTGACTTTC.

This clonotype has only a few counts. The V and J genes are TRBV2 and TRBJ2-7; D is uncertain. Germline assignment: CDR1 SNHLY and CDR2 FYNNEI. The CDR3 consists of 12 residues. V was pared by 3 bases and J by 4 bases, with 7 bases between. CDR3 nucleotide sequence: TGTGCCAGCAGTGAGGCCCCTTACGAGCAGTACTTC. It yields the protein CASSEAPYEQYF.

In its sample, this clonotype was seen many times. V is TRBV12-3 or TRBV12-4 and J is TRBJ1-1; tentative D call: TRBD1 (5 bases). CDR3 length: 15 amino acids. The V and J ends lost 3 bases and 6 bases respectively, with 17 bases between them. The DNA for the CDR3 is TGTGCCAGCAGTTTCAGATCGAACAGACAGCCTGAAGCTTTCTTT. Its translation: CASSFRSNRQPEAFF.

The table lists this clonotype with a few counts. This sequence joins TRBV12-3 or TRBV12-4 and TRBJ1-1; D not resolved. This CDR3 region has 15 residues. Trimming pared 6 bases from V and 2 bases from J, leaving 16 bases between. CDR3 DNA: TGTGCCAGCAGCCCCATATTTCGGTCAAACACTGAAGCTTTCTTT. Its translation is CASSPIFRSNTEAFF.

At least ten counts were recorded for this clonotype. The chain recombines TRBV6-6 with TRBJ2-4; maybe TRBD2 (5 bases). CDR1 and CDR2 from the germline V gene are MNHNY and SVGAGI (reference sequence). Trimming took 7 bases from V and 0 from J, leaving 16 bases between them. This CDR3 spans 16 amino acids. CDR3 sequence: CASNSGTSQAKNIQYF. The CDR3 coding sequence is TGTGCCAGCAACTCGGGAACATCTCAAGCCAAAAACATTCAGTACTTC.

A few counts support this clonotype. The rearrangement links TRBV11-2 to TRBJ2-3, with D uncertain. The CDR3 sequence is 12 residues long. Trimming removed 3 bases from V and 4 bases from J, with 5 bases in between. Germline assignment: CDR1 SGHAT and CDR2 FQNNGV. The CDR3 reads CASSFGADTQYF. As DNA, the CDR3 is TGTGCCAGCAGCTTCGGAGCAGATACGCAGTATTTT. The entire variable domain, with the rest obtained from reference TRBV11-2 and TRBJ2-3, is as follows: EAGVAQSPRYKIIEKRQSVAFWCNPISGHATLYWYQQILGQGPKLLIQFQNNGVVDDSQLPKDRFSAERLKGVDSTLKIQPAKLEDSAVYLCASSFGADTQYFGPGTRLTVL.

This clonotype was seen at least ten times. The chain uses TRBV28 and TRBJ2-5; TRBD2 might be the D (5 bases). CDR3 size: 15 residues. Germline lookup yields CDR1 MDHEN and CDR2 SYDVKM. V lost 6 bases, J lost 5 bases, and 19 bases lay in between. DNA of the CDR3: TGTGCCAGCAGGTCTCCGGACTCGGGTGGGGAGACCCAGTACTTC. This encodes CASRSPDSGGETQYF.

In its sample, this clonotype was seen many times. The chain is built from TRBV3-1 and TRBJ2-2; D perhaps matches TRBD2 (5 bases). The CDR3 is 14 residues long. Trimming left V 0 bases short and J 7 bases short, with 9 bases between. Germline-derived CDR1 and CDR2 are LGHDT and YNNKEL (reference sequence). CDR3 nucleotide sequence: TGTGCCAGCAGCCAAGATTGGGAGAACGGGGAGCTGTTTTTT. This sequence encodes CASSQDWENGELFF. Combining the CDR3 with reference TRBV3-1 and TRBJ2-2 gives the whole variable domain DTAVSQTPKYLVTQMGNDKSIKCEQNLGHDTMYWYKQDSKKFLKIMFSYNNKELIINETVPNRFSPKSPDKAHLNLHINSLELGDSAVYFCASSQDWENGELFFGEGSRLTVL.

In its sample, this clonotype was seen a few times. The J gene is TRBJ2-5, the V gene TRBV5-4; D is unresolved. The CDR3 is made up of 15 amino acids. Trimming took 4 bases from V and 2 from J, leaving 15 bases between them. Per germline, CDR1 SGHNT and CDR2 YYREEE (reference sequence). The CDR3 sequence: CASSQQTSRQETQYF. The CDR3 DNA is TGTGCCAGCAGCCAACAGACCTCCCGACAAGAGACCCAGTACTTC.

The table lists this clonotype with many counts. The V and J genes are TRBV6-5 and TRBJ2-1; D possibly corresponds to TRBD2 (6 bases). V lost 0 bases, J lost 2 bases, and 17 bases lay in between. Looked up from germline, CDR1 is MNHEY and CDR2 is SVGAGI. The CDR3 has 18 amino acids. The CDR3 region is CASSYSISEGWTYNEQFF. The CDR3 nucleotides are TGTGCCAGCAGTTACTCGATTTCGGAGGGATGGACCTACAATGAGCAGTTCTTC.

With respect to this clonotype: Possible read error: a much larger clone is one base away. This chain uses TRBV12-3 or TRBV12-4 with TRBJ2-2; D is uncertain. The CDR3 runs to 12 residues. Deletions cut 6 bases from V and 5 bases from J, with 7 bases between. CDR3 bases: TGTGCCAGCAGCAACCGGACCGGGGAGCTGTTTTTT. Protein product: CASSNRTGELFF.

A note on this clonotype: A much larger clone sits a single nucleotide away, making a read error possible. V is TRBV28 and J is TRBJ1-5; the match to TRBD1 covers 8 bases. This CDR3 spans 14 amino acids. V dropped 6 bases and J dropped 6; count of bases not matched to a gene: 7. In germline, CDR1 is MDHEN, CDR2 SYDVKM. CDR3 loop: CASRPGGEGQPQHF. In DNA, the CDR3 is TGTGCCAGCAGGCCAGGGGGCGAAGGTCAGCCCCAGCATTTT.

The V and J genes are TRBV12-3 or TRBV12-4 and TRBJ1-6; a weak D match, TRBD1 (6 bases). V gave up 4 bases and J gave up 7 bases, with 11 bases separating them. CDR3 length: 14 amino acids. CDR3 in DNA: TGTGCCAGCAGTTCCGGAGGGGGGAATTCACCCCTCCACTTT. Translating it yields CASSSGGGNSPLHF.

This clonotype appeared many times. The chain combines TRBV19 with TRBJ1-5, with 8 bases that match TRBD1. The CDR3 length is 15 residues. Germline lookup yields CDR1 LNHDA and CDR2 SQIVND (reference sequence). The V gene end was trimmed by 6 bases and the J gene end by 3 bases; junction bases not matched to a gene: 7. The CDR3, as DNA: TGTGCCAGTAGCCCGACAGGGGAGGCCAATCAGCCCCAGCATTTT. Residues: CASSPTGEANQPQHF. Drawing the rest from reference TRBV19 and TRBJ1-5, the complete variable domain is DGGITQSPKYLFRKEGQNVTLSCEQNLNHDAMYWYRQDPGQGLRLIYYSQIVNDFQKGDIAEGYSVSREKKESFPLTVTSAQKNPTAFYLCASSPTGEANQPQHFGDGTRLSIL.

This clonotype was found many times. The V call is TRBV7-2, the J call TRBJ1-6, with 7 bases identical to TRBD1. Trimming took 5 bases from V and 14 from J; bases not matched to a gene: 12. This CDR3 region has 14 residues. CDR1 and CDR2 from the germline V gene are SGHTA and FQGNSA. The CDR3 loop is CASSPDRRGSTLHF. The CDR3 nucleotides are TGTGCCAGCAGCCCGGACAGGAGGGGATCTACCCTCCACTTT.

This clonotype was counted ten times or more. V is TRBV7-2 and J is TRBJ2-7; weak D call: TRBD2 (6 bases). The germline V gene has CDR1 SGHTA and CDR2 FQGNSA. The CDR3 is 13 amino acids. The germline V and J ends were trimmed by 5 bases and 2 bases, with 10 bases remaining between them. This chain's CDR3 is CASSPERAYEQYF. CDR3 coding DNA: TGTGCCAGCAGCCCCGAGCGGGCCTACGAGCAGTACTTC.